This T cell receptor (beta chain) was recovered during a study of technical replicates of blood from several donors. CDR1 is SGHVS, CDR2 FQNEAQ, per germline. V lost 3 bases and J 5 bases, leaving 10 bases between the germline ends. The CDR3 sequence is 14 residues long. Sequencing used immunoSEQ multiplex PCR; TCRdb keeps in-frame clones, though not all of them. There are around 62,000 clones in the sample; about 97% occur only once, and 0.2% to 0.3% lies in the top ten. The source of this sequence is a human donor in good health. Sequencing used T cells isolated from PBMCs. The genes are TRBV7-8 and TRBJ1-4; a weak D match, TRBD1 (6 bases). The CDR3 DNA reads as TGTGCCAGCAGCTTTAACAGGGAAAATGAAAAACTGTTTTTT. Protein sequence: CASSFNRENEKLFF.